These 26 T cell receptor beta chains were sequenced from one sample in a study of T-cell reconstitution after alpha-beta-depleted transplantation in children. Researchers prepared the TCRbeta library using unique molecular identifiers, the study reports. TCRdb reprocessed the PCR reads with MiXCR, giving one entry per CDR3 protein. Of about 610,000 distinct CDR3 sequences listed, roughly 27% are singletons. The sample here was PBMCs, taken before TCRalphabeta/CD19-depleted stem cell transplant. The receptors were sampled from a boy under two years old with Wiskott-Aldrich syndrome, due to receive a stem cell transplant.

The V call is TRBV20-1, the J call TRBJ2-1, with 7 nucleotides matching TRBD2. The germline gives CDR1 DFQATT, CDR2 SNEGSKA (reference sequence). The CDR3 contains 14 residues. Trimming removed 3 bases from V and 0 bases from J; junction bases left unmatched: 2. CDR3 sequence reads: CSARGLPSYNEQFF. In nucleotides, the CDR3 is TGCAGTGCTAGGGGACTACCCTCCTACAATGAGCAGTTCTTC.

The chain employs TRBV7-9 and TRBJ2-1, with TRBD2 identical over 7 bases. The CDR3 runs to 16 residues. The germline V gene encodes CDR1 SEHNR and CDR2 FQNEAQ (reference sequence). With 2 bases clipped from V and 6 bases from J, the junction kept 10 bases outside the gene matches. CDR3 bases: TGTGCCAGCAGCTTACTCGGGCTAGCGGACCTCAATGAGCAGTTCTTC. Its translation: CASSLLGLADLNEQFF.

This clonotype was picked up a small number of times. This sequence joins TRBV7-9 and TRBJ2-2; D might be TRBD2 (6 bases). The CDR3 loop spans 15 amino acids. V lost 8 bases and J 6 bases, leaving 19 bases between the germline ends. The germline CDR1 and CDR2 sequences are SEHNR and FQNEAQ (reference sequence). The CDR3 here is CASGLSGVGAGELFF. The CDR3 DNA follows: TGTGCCAGCGGACTTTCGGGAGTGGGCGCCGGGGAGCTGTTTTTT. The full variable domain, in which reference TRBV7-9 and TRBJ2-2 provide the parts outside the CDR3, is DTGVSQNPRHKITKRGQNVTFRCDPISEHNRLYWYRQTLGQGPEFLTYFQNEAQLEKSRLLSDRFSAERPKGSFSTLEIQRTEQGDSAMYLCASGLSGVGAGELFFGEGSRLTVL.

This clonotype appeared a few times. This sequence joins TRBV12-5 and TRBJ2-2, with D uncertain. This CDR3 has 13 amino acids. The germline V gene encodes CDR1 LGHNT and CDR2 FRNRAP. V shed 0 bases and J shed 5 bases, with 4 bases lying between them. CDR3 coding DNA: TGTGCTAGTGGTTTGGTATCTACCGGGGAGCTGTTTTTT. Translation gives CASGLVSTGELFF.

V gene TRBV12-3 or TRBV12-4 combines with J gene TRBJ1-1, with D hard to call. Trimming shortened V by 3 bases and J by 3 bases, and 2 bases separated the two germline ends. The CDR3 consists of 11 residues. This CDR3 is CASSFHTEAFF. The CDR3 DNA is TGTGCCAGCAGTTTTCACACTGAAGCTTTCTTT.

As DNA, the CDR3 is TGTGCCACCAGCAGAGATTTTCAGGGACCGACAGCTTTCTTT. Translation: CATSRDFQGPTAFF. This rearrangement joins TRBV15 to TRBJ1-1; tentative D call: TRBD1 (5 bases). The V gene lost 0 bases and the J gene lost 10 bases, with 15 bases spanning the gap. Germline CDR1 LNHNV, CDR2 YYDKDF (reference sequence). This CDR3 is 14 amino acids long.

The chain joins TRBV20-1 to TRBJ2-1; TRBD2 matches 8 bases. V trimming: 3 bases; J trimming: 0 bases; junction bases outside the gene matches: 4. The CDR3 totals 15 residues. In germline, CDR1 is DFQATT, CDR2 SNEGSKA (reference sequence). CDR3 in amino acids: CSASGRALSYNEQFF. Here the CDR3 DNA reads TGCAGTGCTAGCGGGAGGGCCCTCTCCTACAATGAGCAGTTCTTC.

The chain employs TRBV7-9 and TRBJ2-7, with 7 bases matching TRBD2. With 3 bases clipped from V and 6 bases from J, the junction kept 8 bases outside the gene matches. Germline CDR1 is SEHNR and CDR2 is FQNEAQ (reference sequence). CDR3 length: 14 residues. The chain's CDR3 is CASSLGRERGEQYF. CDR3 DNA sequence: TGTGCCAGCAGCTTGGGGCGGGAGAGAGGCGAGCAGTACTTC.

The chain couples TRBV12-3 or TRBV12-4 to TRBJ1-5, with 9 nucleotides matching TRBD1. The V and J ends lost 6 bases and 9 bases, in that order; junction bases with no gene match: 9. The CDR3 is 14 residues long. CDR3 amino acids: CASSVQGAGGPQHF. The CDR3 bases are TGTGCCAGCAGCGTACAGGGGGCGGGGGGGCCCCAGCATTTT.

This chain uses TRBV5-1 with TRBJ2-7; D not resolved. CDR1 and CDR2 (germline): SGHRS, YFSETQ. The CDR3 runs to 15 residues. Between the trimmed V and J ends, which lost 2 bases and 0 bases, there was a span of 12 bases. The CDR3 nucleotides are TGCGCCAGCAGCTTTTCAGCCTTCAGCTCCTACGAGCAGTACTTC. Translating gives CASSFSAFSSYEQYF.

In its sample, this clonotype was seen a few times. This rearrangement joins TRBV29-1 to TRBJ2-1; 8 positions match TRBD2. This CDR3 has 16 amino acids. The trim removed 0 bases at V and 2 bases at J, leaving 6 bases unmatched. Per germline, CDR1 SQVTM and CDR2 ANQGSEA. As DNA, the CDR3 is TGCAGCGTTGAAGATGGAGCGGGAGAAACCTACAATGAGCAGTTCTTC. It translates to CSVEDGAGETYNEQFF.

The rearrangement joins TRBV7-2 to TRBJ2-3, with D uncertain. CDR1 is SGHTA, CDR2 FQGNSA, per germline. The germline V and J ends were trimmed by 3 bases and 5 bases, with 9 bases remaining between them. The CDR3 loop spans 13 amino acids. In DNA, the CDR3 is TGTGCCAGCAGCTTGAGCCCGCGAGATACGCAGTATTTT. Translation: CASSLSPRDTQYF. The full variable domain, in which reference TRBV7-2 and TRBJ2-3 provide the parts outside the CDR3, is GAGVSQSPSNKVTEKGKDVELRCDPISGHTALYWYRQSLGQGLEFLIYFQGNSAPDKSGLPSDRFSAERTGGSVSTLTIQRTQQEDSAVYLCASSLSPRDTQYFGPGTRLTVL.

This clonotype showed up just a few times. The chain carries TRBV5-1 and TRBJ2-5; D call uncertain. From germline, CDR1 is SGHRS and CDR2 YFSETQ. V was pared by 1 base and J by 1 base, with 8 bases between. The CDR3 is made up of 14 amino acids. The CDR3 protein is CASSLRRIQETQYF. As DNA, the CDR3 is TGCGCCAGCAGCTTGCGACGAATCCAAGAGACCCAGTACTTC.

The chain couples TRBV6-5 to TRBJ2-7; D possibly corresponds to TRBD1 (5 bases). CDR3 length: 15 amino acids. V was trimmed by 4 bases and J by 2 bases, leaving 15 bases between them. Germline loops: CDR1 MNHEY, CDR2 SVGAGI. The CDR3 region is CASSSRARAPYEQYF. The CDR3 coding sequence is TGTGCCAGCAGTTCTAGGGCCAGGGCCCCCTACGAGCAGTACTTC.

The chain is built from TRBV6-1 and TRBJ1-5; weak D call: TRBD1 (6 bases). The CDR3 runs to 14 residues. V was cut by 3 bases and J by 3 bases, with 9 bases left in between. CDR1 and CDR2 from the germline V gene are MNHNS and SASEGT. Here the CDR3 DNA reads TGTGCCAGCAGTGACAGGGGACCCAATCAGCCCCAGCATTTT. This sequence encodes CASSDRGPNQPQHF.

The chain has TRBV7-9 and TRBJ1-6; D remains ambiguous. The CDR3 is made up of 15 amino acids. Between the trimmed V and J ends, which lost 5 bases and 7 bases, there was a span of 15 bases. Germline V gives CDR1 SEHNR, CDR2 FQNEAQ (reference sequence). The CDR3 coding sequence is TGTGCCAGCAGCGGAAAGGGAAATCGGAATTCACCCCTCCACTTT. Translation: CASSGKGNRNSPLHF.

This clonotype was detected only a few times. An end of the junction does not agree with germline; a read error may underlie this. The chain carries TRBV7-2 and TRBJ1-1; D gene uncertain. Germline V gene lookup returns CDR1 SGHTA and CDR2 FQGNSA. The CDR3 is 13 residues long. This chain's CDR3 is CANSLRLDTEAFF. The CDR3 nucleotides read TGTGCCAACAGCCTCCGGTTGGACACTGAAGCTTTCTTT.

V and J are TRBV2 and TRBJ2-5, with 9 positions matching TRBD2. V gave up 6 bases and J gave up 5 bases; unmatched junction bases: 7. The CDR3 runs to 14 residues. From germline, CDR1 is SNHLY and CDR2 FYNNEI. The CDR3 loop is CASRGGGDYETQYF. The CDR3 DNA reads TGTGCCAGCAGGGGCGGGGGGGATTACGAGACCCAGTACTTC.

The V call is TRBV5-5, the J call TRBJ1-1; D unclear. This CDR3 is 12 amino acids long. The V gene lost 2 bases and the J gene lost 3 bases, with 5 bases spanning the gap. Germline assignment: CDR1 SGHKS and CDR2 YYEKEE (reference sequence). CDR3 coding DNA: TGTGCCAGCAGCTTTTGGGACACTGAAGCTTTCTTT. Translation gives CASSFWDTEAFF.

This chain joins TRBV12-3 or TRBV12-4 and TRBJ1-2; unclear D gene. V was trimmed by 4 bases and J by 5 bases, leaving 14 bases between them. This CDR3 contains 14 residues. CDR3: CASSSRRVEYGYTF. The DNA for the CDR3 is TGTGCCAGCAGTTCCCGCCGGGTGGAATATGGCTACACCTTC.

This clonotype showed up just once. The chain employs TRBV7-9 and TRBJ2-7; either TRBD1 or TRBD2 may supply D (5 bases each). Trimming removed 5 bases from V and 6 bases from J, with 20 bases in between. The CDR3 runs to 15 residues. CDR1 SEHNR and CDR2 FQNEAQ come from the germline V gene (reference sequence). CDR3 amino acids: CASSPSRDGRPEQYF. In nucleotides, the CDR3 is TGTGCCAGCAGCCCCAGCCGGGACGGTAGGCCCGAGCAGTACTTC.

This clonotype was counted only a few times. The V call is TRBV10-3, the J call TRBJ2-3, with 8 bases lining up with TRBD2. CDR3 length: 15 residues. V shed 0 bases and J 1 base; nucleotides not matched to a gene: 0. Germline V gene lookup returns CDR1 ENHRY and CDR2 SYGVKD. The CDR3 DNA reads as TGTGCCATCAGTGAGTCAGCGGGGGGCACAGATACGCAGTATTTT. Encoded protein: CAISESAGGTDTQYF.

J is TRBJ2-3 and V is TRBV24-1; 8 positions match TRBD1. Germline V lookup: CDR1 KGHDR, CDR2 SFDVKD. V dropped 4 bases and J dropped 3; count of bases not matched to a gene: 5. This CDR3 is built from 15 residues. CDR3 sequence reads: CATSERTGKTDTQYF. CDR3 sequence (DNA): TGTGCCACCAGTGAGCGGACAGGGAAAACAGATACGCAGTATTTT.

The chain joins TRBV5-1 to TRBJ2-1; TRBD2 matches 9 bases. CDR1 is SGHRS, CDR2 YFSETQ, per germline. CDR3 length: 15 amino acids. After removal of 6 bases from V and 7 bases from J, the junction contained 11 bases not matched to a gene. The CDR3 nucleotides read TGCGCCAGCACCCTTGGGACTAGCCAAGAGAATGAGCAGTTCTTC. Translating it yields CASTLGTSQENEQFF.

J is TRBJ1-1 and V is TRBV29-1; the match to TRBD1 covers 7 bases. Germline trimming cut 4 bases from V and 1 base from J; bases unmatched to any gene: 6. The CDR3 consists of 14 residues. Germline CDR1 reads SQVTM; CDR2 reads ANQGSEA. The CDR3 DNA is TGCAGCGTTGGAGGGGGCGGTAGGAACACTGAAGCTTTCTTT. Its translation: CSVGGGGRNTEAFF.

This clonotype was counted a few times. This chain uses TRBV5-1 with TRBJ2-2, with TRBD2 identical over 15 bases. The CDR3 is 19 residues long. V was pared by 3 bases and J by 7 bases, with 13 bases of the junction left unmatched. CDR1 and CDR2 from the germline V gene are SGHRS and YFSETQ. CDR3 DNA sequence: TGCGCCAGCAGCTCTCGGACTAGCGGGAGGGCCGGGTTCGGCGGGGAGCTGTTTTTT. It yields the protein CASSSRTSGRAGFGGELFF.